This TCR beta chain was obtained from a study of T cell repertoires in cytomegalovirus infection. Overall study context: Recently identified HLA-C-restricted CMV epitopes and well-studied HLA-B-restricted CMV epitopes were used by the study. Study outcomes and limitations: HLA-C-restricted CMV-specific TCR beta clonotypes were dominant in the ex vivo response.

V was pared by 2 bases and J by 4 bases, with 11 bases of the junction left unmatched. Germline loops: CDR1 SGHVT, CDR2 SQSDAQ. This CDR3 is built from 16 residues. Remarks on this clonotype: Its matching antigen is unknown.

Using its own MiXCR run on the reads, TCRdb lists one record per CDR3 protein. The sample holds a few hundred thousand distinct CDR3 sequences; about 40% are singletons and the top ten take 48%. The J gene is TRBJ2-7, the V gene TRBV7-4; 7 nucleotides agree with TRBD2. The receptor's source is a human donor in good health (CMV status not recorded). Some clones in this sample may be carry-over from other donors' samples. The sample consisted of cultured PBMCs, taken from culture after CMV antigen stimulation. Here the CDR3 reads CASSLLAWGGRYEQYF. CDR3 in DNA: TGTGCCAGCAGCTTACTCGCATGGGGGGGAAGGTACGAGCAGTACTTC. Variable domain in full (rest from reference TRBV7-4 and TRBJ2-7): GAGVSQSPRYKVAKRGRDVALRCDSISGHVTLYWYRQTLGQGSEVLTYSQSDAQRDKSGRPSGRFSAERPERSVSTLKIQRTEQGDSAVYLCASSLLAWGGRYEQYFGPGTRLTVT.